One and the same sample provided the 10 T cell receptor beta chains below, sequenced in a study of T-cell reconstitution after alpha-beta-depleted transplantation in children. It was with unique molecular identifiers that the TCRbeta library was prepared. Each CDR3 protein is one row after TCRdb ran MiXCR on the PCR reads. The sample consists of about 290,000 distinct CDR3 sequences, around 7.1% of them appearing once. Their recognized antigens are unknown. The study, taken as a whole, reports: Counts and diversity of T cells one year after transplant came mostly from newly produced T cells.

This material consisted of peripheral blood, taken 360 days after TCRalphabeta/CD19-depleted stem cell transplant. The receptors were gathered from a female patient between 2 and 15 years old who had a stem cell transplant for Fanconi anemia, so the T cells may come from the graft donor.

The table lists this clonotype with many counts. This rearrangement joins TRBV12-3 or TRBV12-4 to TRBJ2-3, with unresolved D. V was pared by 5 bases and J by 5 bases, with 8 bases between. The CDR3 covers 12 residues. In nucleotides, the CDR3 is TGTGCCAGCAGTCGAGTCTTAGATACGCAGTATTTT. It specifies CASSRVLDTQYF.

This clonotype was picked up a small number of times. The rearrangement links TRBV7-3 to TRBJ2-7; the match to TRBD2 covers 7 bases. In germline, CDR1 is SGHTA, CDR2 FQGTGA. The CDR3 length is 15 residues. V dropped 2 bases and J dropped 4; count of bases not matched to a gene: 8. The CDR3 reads CASSLDGASGYEQYF. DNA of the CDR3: TGTGCCAGCAGCTTAGACGGGGCTAGCGGTTACGAGCAGTACTTC.

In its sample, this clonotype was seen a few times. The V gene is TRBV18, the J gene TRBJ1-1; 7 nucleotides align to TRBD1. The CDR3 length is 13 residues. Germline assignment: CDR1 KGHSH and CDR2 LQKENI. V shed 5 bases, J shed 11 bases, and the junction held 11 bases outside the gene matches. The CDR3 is CASSNGQVVGAFF. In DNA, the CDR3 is TGTGCCAGCTCAAACGGACAGGTAGTAGGGGCTTTCTTT.

The CDR3 protein is CASSRDKYTDTQYF. CDR3 bases: TGCGCCAGCAGCCGAGACAAGTACACAGATACGCAGTATTTT. The chain employs TRBV5-1 and TRBJ2-3; D uncertain. Between the trimmed V and J ends, which lost 4 bases and 2 bases, there was a span of 11 bases. Germline CDR1 and CDR2: SGHRS and YFSETQ. The CDR3 has 14 amino acids.

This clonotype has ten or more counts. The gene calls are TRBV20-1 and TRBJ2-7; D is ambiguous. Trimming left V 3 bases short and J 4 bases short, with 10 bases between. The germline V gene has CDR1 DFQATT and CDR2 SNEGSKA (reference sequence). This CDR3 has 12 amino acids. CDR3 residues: CSASSFGYEQYF. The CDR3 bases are TGCAGTGCTAGTTCCTTTGGTTACGAGCAGTACTTC.

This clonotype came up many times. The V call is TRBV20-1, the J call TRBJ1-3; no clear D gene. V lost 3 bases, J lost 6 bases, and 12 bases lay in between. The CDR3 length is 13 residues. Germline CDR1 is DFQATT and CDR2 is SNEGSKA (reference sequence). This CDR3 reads CSASLVVQNTIYF. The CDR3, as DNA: TGCAGTGCTAGTTTGGTGGTGCAAAACACCATATATTTT.

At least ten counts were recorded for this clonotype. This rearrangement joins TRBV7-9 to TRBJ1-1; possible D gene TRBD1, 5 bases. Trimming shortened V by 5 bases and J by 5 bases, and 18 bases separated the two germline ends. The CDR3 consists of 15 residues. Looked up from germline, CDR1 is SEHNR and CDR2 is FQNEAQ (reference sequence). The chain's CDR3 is CASSRRGPRETEAFF. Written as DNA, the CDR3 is TGTGCCAGCAGCCGCCGGGGACCTCGAGAGACTGAAGCTTTCTTT. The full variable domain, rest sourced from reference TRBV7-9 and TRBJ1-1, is DTGVSQNPRHKITKRGQNVTFRCDPISEHNRLYWYRQTLGQGPEFLTYFQNEAQLEKSRLLSDRFSAERPKGSFSTLEIQRTEQGDSAMYLCASSRRGPRETEAFFGQGTRLTVV.

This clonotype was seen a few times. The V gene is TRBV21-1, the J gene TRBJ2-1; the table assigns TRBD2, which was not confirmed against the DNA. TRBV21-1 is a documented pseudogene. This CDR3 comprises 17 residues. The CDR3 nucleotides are TGTGCCAGCAGCAAAAGCGGGACTAGTGATTCCTACAATGAGCAGTTCTTC. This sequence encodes CASSKSGTSDSYNEQFF.

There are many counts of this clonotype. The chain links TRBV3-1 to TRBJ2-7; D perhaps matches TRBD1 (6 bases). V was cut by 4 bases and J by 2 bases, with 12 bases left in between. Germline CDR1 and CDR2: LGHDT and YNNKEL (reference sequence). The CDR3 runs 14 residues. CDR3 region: CASSRGTPTYEQYF. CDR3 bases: TGTGCCAGCAGCCGAGGGACACCCACCTACGAGCAGTACTTC.

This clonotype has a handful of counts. For the CDR3, the DNA is TGTGCCAGCAGTTACGTGGACAATGAGCAGTTCTTC. Encoded protein: CASSYVDNEQFF. This chain joins TRBV6-6 and TRBJ2-1, with unresolved D. Germline CDR1 reads MNHNY; CDR2 reads SVGAGI (reference sequence). The CDR3 is 12 amino acids. V lost 2 bases to trimming and J lost 5 bases, with 4 bases between them.